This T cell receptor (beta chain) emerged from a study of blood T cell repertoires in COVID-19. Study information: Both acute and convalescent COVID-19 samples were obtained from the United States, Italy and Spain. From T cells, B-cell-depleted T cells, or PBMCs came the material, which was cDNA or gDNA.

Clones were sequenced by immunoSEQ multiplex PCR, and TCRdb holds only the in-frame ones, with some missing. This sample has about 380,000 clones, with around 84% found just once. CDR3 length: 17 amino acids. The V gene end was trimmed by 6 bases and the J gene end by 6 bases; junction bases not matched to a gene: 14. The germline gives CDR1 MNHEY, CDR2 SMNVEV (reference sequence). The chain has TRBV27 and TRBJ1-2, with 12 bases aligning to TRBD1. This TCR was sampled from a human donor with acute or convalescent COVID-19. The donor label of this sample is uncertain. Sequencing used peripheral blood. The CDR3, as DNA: TGTGCCAGCAGCCGAACCGGGACAGGGGGCGCAATAAATGGCTACACCTTC. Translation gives CASSRTGTGGAINGYTF.